Shown below are 26 T cell receptor beta chains from a single sample sequenced in a study of cytomegalovirus exposure and HLA in healthy donors. PCR involved 60 Vbeta and 13 Jbeta primers. TCRdb keeps only in-frame clones here, not all; method: immunoSEQ multiplex PCR. The repertoire holds about 120,000 clones, about four fifths seen once, with about 1.6% in the top ten. Sequenced material: PBMCs. The receptors were gathered from a woman in her late teens or twenties in good health and CMV-seronegative.

The gene calls are TRBV4-1 and TRBJ2-5, with 9 positions matching TRBD2. The V segment lost 1 base and the J segment 2 bases; nucleotides outside the gene matches: 5. This CDR3 has 16 residues. Per the germline V gene, CDR1 is MGHRA and CDR2 is YSYEKL. The CDR3 here is CASSQASRGGQETQYF. The DNA for the CDR3 is TGCGCCAGCAGCCAAGCCTCGCGGGGGGGTCAAGAGACCCAGTACTTC.

The V gene is TRBV12-2, the J gene TRBJ1-2. TRBV12-2 is classified as a pseudogene. The CDR3 is 14 residues long. CDR3 residues: CASRPRGRDYGYTF. The CDR3 DNA is TGTGCAAGTCGCCCTCGGGGGAGGGACTATGGCTACACCTTC.

In this sample, this clone turned up a few times. The rearrangement links TRBV5-6 to TRBJ2-1; TRBD2 is a possible D gene (6 bases). V lost 3 bases and J lost 2, with 15 bases in between. Per the germline V gene, CDR1 is SGHDT and CDR2 is YYEEEE. This CDR3 has 16 residues. For the CDR3, the DNA is TGTGCCAGCAGCTGGGCTCTAGCGAAGACCTACAATGAGCAGTTCTTC. This encodes CASSWALAKTYNEQFF.

There are a few counts of this clone. The rearrangement joins TRBV6-1 to TRBJ2-6; tentative D call: TRBD2 (5 bases). Trimming took 1 base from V and 2 from J, leaving 6 bases between them. The V gene's germline CDR1 is MNHNS and CDR2 SASEGT. This CDR3 contains 15 residues. The CDR3 DNA sequence: TGTGCCAGCAGTGAAGTCGGGGCTGGGGCCAACGTCCTGACTTTC. Amino acid sequence: CASSEVGAGANVLTF.

The chain has TRBV7-2 and TRBJ1-4, with TRBD1 as a possible D gene (5 bases). The CDR3 sequence is 15 residues long. V shed 4 bases and J shed 4 bases, with 13 bases lying between them. Germline CDR1 reads SGHTA; CDR2 reads FQGNSA. The CDR3 loop is CASSSNGDFNEKLFF. CDR3 nucleotide sequence: TGTGCCAGCAGCTCAAATGGGGACTTTAATGAAAAACTGTTTTTT.

Only a few counts were recorded for this clone. The chain uses TRBV7-3 and TRBJ2-3, with TRBD2 identical over 10 bases. Germline V gene lookup returns CDR1 SGHTA and CDR2 FQGTGA. V lost 5 bases and J lost 0; bases outside the gene matches: 5. This CDR3 comprises 16 residues. CDR3 nucleotides: TGTGCCAGCAGCCTTGGACTAGCGGTTAGCACAGATACGCAGTATTTT. Its protein is CASSLGLAVSTDTQYF. The full variable domain, its missing parts supplied by reference TRBV7-3 and TRBJ2-3, is GAGVSQTPSNKVTEKGKYVELRCDPISGHTALYWYRQSLGQGPEFLIYFQGTGAADDSGLPNDRFFAVRPEGSVSTLKIQRTERGDSAVYLCASSLGLAVSTDTQYFGPGTRLTVL.

The rearrangement links TRBV5-6 to TRBJ1-1; D is unresolved. CDR1 is SGHDT, CDR2 YYEEEE, per germline. V lost 2 bases and J 1 base, leaving 6 bases between the germline ends. The CDR3 contains 13 residues. Here the CDR3 DNA reads TGTGCCAGCAGCTTCCGACAGAACACTGAAGCTTTCTTT. This sequence encodes CASSFRQNTEAFF.

The chain recombines TRBV27 with TRBJ1-3; D unresolved. The CDR3 is made up of 11 amino acids. Germline values: CDR1 MNHEY, CDR2 SMNVEV (reference sequence). The V end was cut by 4 bases, the J end by 4 bases, with 2 bases between. The CDR3 region has the DNA TGTGCCAGCAGTTCGGGAAACACCATATATTTT. As protein: CASSSGNTIYF.

This rearrangement joins TRBV6-5 to TRBJ2-5; the match to TRBD2 covers 7 bases. The germline V gene has CDR1 MNHEY and CDR2 SVGAGI. V gave up 6 bases and J gave up 1 base; unmatched junction bases: 8. The CDR3 is made up of 15 amino acids. This CDR3 reads CASRPSGGTQETQYF. For the CDR3, the DNA is TGTGCCAGCAGGCCCTCCGGGGGGACCCAAGAGACCCAGTACTTC.

CDR3 amino acids: CASSPLSGGQPYEQYF. In nucleotides, the CDR3 is TGTGCCAGCAGCCCCCTGAGCGGGGGGCAACCCTACGAGCAGTACTTC. The chain links TRBV7-9 to TRBJ2-7, with 9 nucleotides matching TRBD2. This CDR3 comprises 16 residues. Trimming removed 5 bases from V and 2 bases from J; junction bases left unmatched: 10. CDR1 is SEHNR, CDR2 FQNEAQ, per germline (reference sequence).

The chain joins TRBV18 to TRBJ1-1; D is uncertain. Germline assignment: CDR1 KGHSH and CDR2 LQKENI. This CDR3 has 14 amino acids. Trimming cost V 6 bases and J 2 bases, with 13 bases left between them. The chain's CDR3 is CASSPQHVNTEAFF. In nucleotides, the CDR3 is TGTGCCAGCTCCCCGCAACACGTAAACACTGAAGCTTTCTTT.

This chain joins TRBV28 and TRBJ1-1; 7 bases line up with TRBD1. With V trimmed by 3 bases and J by 0 bases, 4 bases remained unmatched. CDR1 and CDR2 from the germline V gene are MDHEN and SYDVKM. The CDR3 loop spans 15 amino acids. DNA of the CDR3: TGTGCCAGCAGTTTTTACAGGGGTATGAACACTGAAGCTTTCTTT. Protein product: CASSFYRGMNTEAFF.

The V call is TRBV7-9, the J call TRBJ2-1; D call uncertain. The CDR3 sequence is 14 residues long. Trimming stripped 3 bases from V and 8 bases from J, with 14 bases between. CDR1 SEHNR and CDR2 FQNEAQ come from the germline V gene (reference sequence). CDR3 residues: CASSFVSAADEQFF. In DNA form, the CDR3 reads TGTGCCAGCAGCTTTGTTTCTGCCGCGGATGAGCAGTTCTTC. Supplemented by reference TRBV7-9 and TRBJ2-1, the full variable domain reads DTGVSQNPRHKITKRGQNVTFRCDPISEHNRLYWYRQTLGQGPEFLTYFQNEAQLEKSRLLSDRFSAERPKGSFSTLEIQRTEQGDSAMYLCASSFVSAADEQFFGPGTRLTVL.

V and J are TRBV7-9 and TRBJ2-1; D uncertain. Germline V gives CDR1 SEHNR, CDR2 FQNEAQ (reference sequence). This CDR3 has 13 amino acids. Trimming shortened V by 4 bases and J by 8 bases, and 12 bases separated the two germline ends. CDR3 region: CASSSINSDEQFF. The CDR3 bases are TGTGCCAGCAGCTCTATCAACTCGGATGAGCAGTTCTTC.

The chain carries TRBV30 and TRBJ1-4, with D uncertain. Germline V gives CDR1 GTSNPN, CDR2 SVGIG (reference sequence). Trimming left V 2 bases short and J 0 bases short, with 13 bases between. CDR3 size: 16 residues. For the CDR3, the DNA is TGTGCCTGGAGTACCGATGCGGTAGCAACTAATGAAAAACTGTTTTTT. Translation: CAWSTDAVATNEKLFF. The variable domain in full, with the rest retrieved from reference TRBV30 and TRBJ1-4, is SQTIHQWPATLVQPVGSPLSLECTVEGTSNPNLYWYRQAAGRGLQLLFYSVGIGQISSEVPQNLSASRPQDRQFILSSKKLLLSDSGFYLCAWSTDAVATNEKLFFGSGTQLSVL.

V is TRBV28 and J is TRBJ1-5; a weak D match, TRBD1 (5 bases). With 3 bases removed from V and 9 bases from J, the gap between germline ends came to 15 bases. The V gene's germline CDR1 is MDHEN and CDR2 SYDVKM. The CDR3 has 14 amino acids. CDR3: CASSLAGPSRPQHF. DNA of the CDR3: TGTGCCAGCAGTTTGGCAGGGCCTTCTCGGCCCCAGCATTTT.

The rearrangement joins TRBV7-9 to TRBJ2-1, with 8 positions matching TRBD1. The junction had 5 bases not matched to a gene; V was cut back by 2 bases and J by 5 bases. CDR1 and CDR2 (germline): SEHNR, FQNEAQ (reference sequence). CDR3 length equals 15 residues. The CDR3 sequence: CASSLQGAVDNEQFF. The CDR3 bases are TGTGCCAGCAGCTTACAGGGGGCAGTGGACAATGAGCAGTTCTTC.

The chain links TRBV4-1 to TRBJ2-7; a weak D match, TRBD1 (6 bases). From germline, CDR1 is MGHRA and CDR2 YSYEKL. This CDR3 is built from 19 residues. Trimming shortened V by 3 bases and J by 6 bases, and 30 bases separated the two germline ends. The CDR3 DNA sequence: TGCGCCAGCAGCCATCAAGTCGACGACGGGACATCGCTACGTGGCGAGCAGTACTTC. It specifies CASSHQVDDGTSLRGEQYF.

The rearrangement joins TRBV28 to TRBJ1-1; 8 positions agree with TRBD1. The CDR3 runs 14 residues. Germline loops: CDR1 MDHEN, CDR2 SYDVKM. Unmatched junction bases numbered 10, after V lost 6 bases and J lost 7 bases. The CDR3 DNA follows: TGTGCCAGCAGCTATCAGGGGGCCGACTTTGAAGCTTTCTTT. Translating gives CASSYQGADFEAFF.

A few counts support this clone. As DNA, the CDR3 is TGTGCCAGCAGCTTGGTGTGGCGGACAGGGGCTTCACCCCTCCACTTT. The encoded protein is CASSLVWRTGASPLHF. The V gene is TRBV5-6, the J gene TRBJ1-6; 9 nucleotides match TRBD1. The length of the CDR3 is 16 residues. In germline, CDR1 is SGHDT, CDR2 YYEEEE. Germline trimming cut 0 bases from V and 9 bases from J; bases unmatched to any gene: 7.

V usage is TRBV19 and J usage is TRBJ1-1; no firm D call. With 5 bases removed from V and 6 bases from J, the gap between germline ends came to 16 bases. Germline-derived CDR1 and CDR2 are LNHDA and SQIVND (reference sequence). This CDR3 contains 14 residues. The CDR3 spells CASSPAESHAEAFF. The CDR3 DNA is TGTGCCAGTAGTCCCGCGGAGAGCCACGCTGAAGCTTTCTTT.

The chain joins TRBV28 to TRBJ1-6, with 8 positions matching TRBD1. This CDR3 comprises 17 residues. CDR1 and CDR2 (germline): MDHEN, SYDVKM. V lost 6 bases and J lost 7; bases outside the gene matches: 14. The DNA for the CDR3 is TGTGCCAGCAGAAGCCCCAGGACAGGGTCCGAGAATTCACCCCTCCACTTT. Its translation: CASRSPRTGSENSPLHF.

This clone has more than one count but fewer than ten. The chain couples TRBV15 to TRBJ2-7; 7 nucleotides agree with TRBD2. The junction had 24 bases not matched to a gene; V was cut back by 0 bases and J by 1 base. CDR1 and CDR2 from the germline V gene are LNHNV and YYDKDF (reference sequence). The CDR3 runs 22 residues. The CDR3 DNA reads TGTGCCACCAGCAGAGATCTACTAAGGCCCGGATCTGATGGGACTACATCCTACGAGCAGTACTTC. Its protein product is CATSRDLLRPGSDGTTSYEQYF.

This clone was counted between two and nine times. The chain couples TRBV28 to TRBJ2-3, with D possibly TRBD1 on 6 matching bases. This CDR3 is 14 amino acids long. Germline CDR1 is MDHEN and CDR2 is SYDVKM. V lost 6 bases, J lost 1 base, and 11 bases lay in between. The CDR3 sequence: CASSSDSRTDTQYF. CDR3 DNA: TGTGCCAGCAGCTCGGACAGCCGCACAGATACGCAGTATTTT.

The chain recombines TRBV30 with TRBJ2-6; possible D gene TRBD2, 7 bases. This CDR3 contains 16 residues. V gave up 0 bases and J gave up 2 bases, with 11 bases separating them. CDR1 is GTSNPN, CDR2 SVGIG, per germline (reference sequence). DNA of the CDR3: TGTGCCTGGAGTGTTAGGGGGGGTACTGGGGCCAACGTCCTGACTTTC. Its translation: CAWSVRGGTGANVLTF.

The rearrangement links TRBV30 to TRBJ1-6; no clear D. CDR1 is GTSNPN and CDR2 is SVGIG in the germline V gene (reference sequence). The CDR3 loop spans 13 amino acids. Trimming cost V 5 bases and J 10 bases, with 15 bases left between them. For the CDR3, the DNA is TGTGCCTGGGTTGGAGATCCGGGATCACCCCTCCACTTT. Its protein is CAWVGDPGSPLHF. Full variable domain (rest looked up from reference TRBV30 and TRBJ1-6): SQTIHQWPATLVQPVGSPLSLECTVEGTSNPNLYWYRQAAGRGLQLLFYSVGIGQISSEVPQNLSASRPQDRQFILSSKKLLLSDSGFYLCAWVGDPGSPLHFGNGTRLTVT.